The 17 T cell receptor beta chains below all came from one sample that was sequenced in a study of cytomegalovirus exposure and HLA in healthy donors. Use of 60 Vbeta and 13 Jbeta primers characterized the PCR. Clones were sequenced by immunoSEQ multiplex PCR, and TCRdb holds only the in-frame ones, with some missing. Its table records almost 40,000 clones. What was sequenced was PBMCs. The receptor source for this set is a woman aged 25 to 39 in good health and CMV-seropositive.

This chain uses TRBV15 with TRBJ1-5; no clear D gene. CDR1 and CDR2 (germline): LNHNV, YYDKDF (reference sequence). With 0 bases removed from V and 4 bases from J, the gap between germline ends came to 4 bases. CDR3 length: 13 amino acids. CDR3 sequence reads: CATSRDANQPQHF. The CDR3 DNA is TGTGCCACCAGCAGAGATGCGAATCAGCCCCAGCATTTT. The full variable domain, in which reference TRBV15 and TRBJ1-5 provide the parts outside the CDR3, is DAMVIQNPRYQVTQFGKPVTLSCSQTLNHNVMYWYQQKSSQAPKLLFHYYDKDFNNEADTPDNFQSRRPNTSFCFLDIRSPGLGDTAMYLCATSRDANQPQHFGDGTRLSIL.

The DNA of the CDR3 is TGTGCCAGCAGTTACTCGATACAGGGGGCTAAATCACCCCTCCACTTT. Encoded protein: CASSYSIQGAKSPLHF. This chain uses TRBV6-5 with TRBJ1-6, with 9 nucleotides matching TRBD1. Germline V CDR1 and CDR2: MNHEY, SVGAGI. Trimming removed 0 bases from V and 10 bases from J; junction bases left unmatched: 7. CDR3 length: 16 residues.

V usage is TRBV2 and J usage is TRBJ2-7; D call uncertain. CDR3 length: 12 residues. V lost 6 bases, J lost 7 bases, and 13 bases lay in between. CDR1 is SNHLY and CDR2 is FYNNEI in the germline V gene. The CDR3 DNA reads TGTGCCAGCAGCCTAACAGTAGAAGAGCAGTACTTC. This sequence encodes CASSLTVEEQYF.

The rearrangement uses TRBV5-5 and TRBJ1-5; 7 bases are a match to TRBD1. J was trimmed by 11 bases and V by 4 bases; bases with no gene match: 9. Germline V gene sequence: CDR1 SGHKS, CDR2 YYEKEE (reference sequence). This CDR3 comprises 13 residues. The CDR3 here is CASSPYRGLAQHF. The DNA for the CDR3 is TGTGCCAGCAGCCCCTACAGGGGCCTGGCCCAGCATTTT. Looking up the rest from reference TRBV5-5 and TRBJ1-5 gives the full variable domain: DAGVTQSPTHLIKTRGQQVTLRCSPISGHKSVSWYQQVLGQGPQFIFQYYEKEERGRGNFPDRFSARQFPNYSSELNVNALLLGDSALYLCASSPYRGLAQHFGDGTRLSIL.

This chain joins TRBV5-8 and TRBJ2-1; 8 bases agree with TRBD2. Looked up from germline, CDR1 is SGHTS and CDR2 is YDEGEE. This CDR3 is 15 amino acids long. J was trimmed by 4 bases and V by 6 bases; bases with no gene match: 9. The CDR3 region has the DNA TGTGCCAGCACCGTCCGGGGCGGGGGGTACAATGAGCAGTTCTTC. Protein product: CASTVRGGGYNEQFF.

The chain links TRBV7-9 to TRBJ2-3; D gene unclear. Germline values: CDR1 SEHNR, CDR2 FQNEAQ (reference sequence). V lost 1 base to trimming and J lost 6 bases, with 5 bases between them. This CDR3 region has 12 residues. CDR3 in DNA: TGTGCCAGCAGCTTAGGGCCCGATACGCAGTATTTT. Its translation is CASSLGPDTQYF. The whole variable domain, filled in from reference TRBV7-9 and TRBJ2-3, reads DTGVSQNPRHKITKRGQNVTFRCDPISEHNRLYWYRQTLGQGPEFLTYFQNEAQLEKSRLLSDRFSAERPKGSFSTLEIQRTEQGDSAMYLCASSLGPDTQYFGPGTRLTVL.

The chain links TRBV28 to TRBJ1-5; 7 bases match TRBD1. The CDR3 length is 16 residues. Germline CDR1 is MDHEN and CDR2 is SYDVKM. Germline trimming cut 2 bases from V and 0 bases from J; bases unmatched to any gene: 4. The CDR3: CASSLGTVVSNQPQHF. The CDR3 DNA reads as TGTGCCAGCAGTTTAGGGACAGTCGTTAGCAATCAGCCCCAGCATTTT.

The rearrangement links TRBV27 to TRBJ1-4, with D possibly being TRBD1 (6 bases). The V gene lost 4 bases and the J gene lost 7 bases, with 16 bases spanning the gap. The CDR3 is made up of 15 amino acids. Germline V lookup: CDR1 MNHEY, CDR2 SMNVEV (reference sequence). The CDR3 DNA reads TGTGCCAGCAGTTACCAGAGGGGGGGTTCTGAAAAACTGTTTTTT. This encodes CASSYQRGGSEKLFF.

The J gene is TRBJ1-1, the V gene TRBV5-4; 9 nucleotides line up with TRBD1. This CDR3 comprises 15 residues. CDR1 is SGHNT and CDR2 is YYREEE in the germline V gene (reference sequence). The V gene end was trimmed by 3 bases and the J gene end by 6 bases; junction bases not matched to a gene: 9. The CDR3 coding sequence is TGTGCCAGCAGCTCAGACAGGGGGAGTAACTCTGAAGCTTTCTTT. Translation: CASSSDRGSNSEAFF.

The CDR3, as DNA: TGTGCCAGCAGCTTAGCGGGGGGAACAGATACGCAGTATTTT. Translating it yields CASSLAGGTDTQYF. V and J are TRBV7-2 and TRBJ2-3; TRBD2 is a possible D gene (6 bases). The germline V gene has CDR1 SGHTA and CDR2 FQGNSA. This CDR3 region has 14 residues. Trimming cost V 0 bases and J 3 bases, with 7 bases left between them.

This rearrangement joins TRBV7-9 to TRBJ2-5; D gene unclear. V lost 0 bases and J 5 bases, leaving 4 bases between the germline ends. This CDR3 is built from 12 residues. Germline values: CDR1 SEHNR, CDR2 FQNEAQ (reference sequence). For the CDR3, the DNA is TGTGCCAGCAGCTTAGCCGGGGAGACCCAGTACTTC. This codes for CASSLAGETQYF.

The chain is built from TRBV5-5 and TRBJ2-7; D is unresolved. Germline CDR1 reads SGHKS; CDR2 reads YYEKEE (reference sequence). The CDR3 spans 14 residues. Trimming cost V 5 bases and J 4 bases, with 16 bases left between them. Here the CDR3 DNA reads TGTGCCAGCAGGAACGACGGTGTCGGGTACGAGCAGTACTTC. Its protein product is CASRNDGVGYEQYF. Full variable domain (remainder filled in from reference TRBV5-5 and TRBJ2-7): DAGVTQSPTHLIKTRGQQVTLRCSPISGHKSVSWYQQVLGQGPQFIFQYYEKEERGRGNFPDRFSARQFPNYSSELNVNALLLGDSALYLCASRNDGVGYEQYFGPGTRLTVT.

The J gene is TRBJ1-5, the V gene TRBV28; D may be TRBD1 (5 bases). Per the germline V gene, CDR1 is MDHEN and CDR2 is SYDVKM. This CDR3 comprises 13 residues. V was pared by 6 bases and J by 2 bases, with 8 bases between. The CDR3 DNA follows: TGTGCCAGCAGGTCACAGGGCAATCAGCCCCAGCATTTT. Translated, it gives CASRSQGNQPQHF.

V is TRBV11-3 and J is TRBJ2-7, with D possibly TRBD1 on 7 matching bases. Deletions cut 1 base from V and 3 bases from J, with 13 bases between. The CDR3 covers 15 residues. Germline CDR1 reads SGHNT; CDR2 reads YENEEA. The CDR3 is CASSLAQGGIYEQYF. Written as DNA, the CDR3 is TGTGCCAGCAGCTTAGCGCAGGGGGGAATCTACGAGCAGTACTTC.

V is TRBV30 and J is TRBJ2-7; 11 bases agree with TRBD2. The length of the CDR3 is 13 residues. Looked up from germline, CDR1 is GTSNPN and CDR2 is SVGIG (reference sequence). V lost 1 base to trimming and J lost 9 bases; unmatched junction nucleotides: 5. DNA for the CDR3: TGTGCCTGGAGTGAACTAGCGGGGGCTGTGCAGTACTTC. Its translation is CAWSELAGAVQYF.

DNA of the CDR3: TGCAGCGTTGAAGATTCGGACATCAGGGGAGCTTTCTTT. Its protein is CSVEDSDIRGAFF. This chain uses TRBV29-1 with TRBJ1-1; tentative D call: TRBD1 (6 bases). With 0 bases removed from V and 10 bases from J, the gap between germline ends came to 15 bases. The CDR3 length is 13 residues. The germline V gene encodes CDR1 SQVTM and CDR2 ANQGSEA.

The V call is TRBV7-4, the J call TRBJ2-7, with TRBD1 matching over 7 bases. The CDR3 consists of 15 residues. The junction had 4 bases not matched to a gene; V was cut back by 1 base and J by 1 base. The germline CDR1 and CDR2 sequences are SGHVT and SQSDAQ. The CDR3 reads CASSLVGTESYEQYF. Written as DNA, the CDR3 is TGTGCCAGCAGCTTAGTCGGGACAGAATCCTACGAGCAGTACTTC.